Below are 13 T cell receptor beta chains sequenced from a single sample in a study of blood T cell repertoires in COVID-19. Using immunoSEQ multiplex PCR, the repertoire was profiled, and TCRdb retains in-frame clones only, with some absent. The sample holds approximately 170,000 clones, under 85% seen once. The sample consisted of peripheral blood. These receptor sequences come from a man between 65 and 85 years old who had recovered from COVID-19.

Only a few counts were recorded for this clone. The sample holds other DNA sequences that translate to the same CDR3. Written as DNA, the CDR3 is TGCGCCAGCAGCGTACAGGGTTACGAGCAGTACTTC. It codes for CASSVQGYEQYF. The rearrangement uses TRBV5-1 and TRBJ2-7; D may be TRBD1 (6 bases). The CDR3 length is 12 residues. Germline V CDR1 and CDR2: SGHRS, YFSETQ. V lost 4 bases to trimming and J lost 4 bases, with 9 bases between them.

V gene TRBV5-1 combines with J gene TRBJ2-3; possibly TRBD2 for D (8 bases). Germline values: CDR1 SGHRS, CDR2 YFSETQ. This CDR3 has 16 amino acids. Trimming shortened V by 7 bases and J by 2 bases, and 20 bases separated the two germline ends. The CDR3 DNA reads TGCGCCAGCGGGGGGACAGCGGGAGCCCTCACAGATACGCAGTATTTT. Translating it yields CASGGTAGALTDTQYF.

The rearrangement joins TRBV3-1 (or the pseudogene TRBV3-2) to TRBJ2-5; TRBD2 aligns across 15 bases. With 4 bases clipped from V and 2 bases from J, the junction kept 2 bases outside the gene matches. The CDR3 extends over 16 amino acids. Germline-derived CDR1 and CDR2 are LGHDT and YNNKEL (reference sequence). This CDR3 is CASSLGLAGGQETQYF. CDR3 nucleotides: TGTGCCAGCAGCCTCGGACTAGCGGGAGGGCAAGAGACCCAGTACTTC.

The chain has TRBV29-1 and TRBJ2-4; 8 nucleotides match TRBD1. V was pared by 6 bases and J by 8 bases, with 12 bases of the junction left unmatched. The CDR3 has 14 residues. From germline, CDR1 is SQVTM and CDR2 ANQGSEA. CDR3 loop: CSVGMDRDWDIQYF. DNA for the CDR3: TGCAGCGTGGGAATGGACAGGGATTGGGACATTCAGTACTTC.

The chain is built from TRBV7-9 and TRBJ2-7; perhaps TRBD2 as D (6 bases). V lost 4 bases and J 7 bases, leaving 17 bases between the germline ends. CDR3 size: 14 residues. Per germline, CDR1 SEHNR and CDR2 FQNEAQ (reference sequence). CDR3 in DNA: TGTGCCAGCAGCTCTTCGGGACTCCTTCAAGAGCAGTACTTC. Translation gives CASSSSGLLQEQYF.

The chain couples TRBV6-5 to TRBJ1-5, with a weak D call TRBD1 (6 bases). Germline CDR1 MNHEY, CDR2 SVGAGI. Trimming pared 6 bases from V and 4 bases from J, leaving 16 bases between. CDR3 length: 15 amino acids. The CDR3 DNA sequence: TGTGCCAGCAGAAATAATCAGGGGCAAAATCAGCCCCAGCATTTT. Residues: CASRNNQGQNQPQHF.

This clone appeared a single time. The gene calls are TRBV18 and TRBJ2-5; TRBD1 matches at 10 bases. J was trimmed by 2 bases and V by 3 bases; bases with no gene match: 6. The germline gives CDR1 KGHSH, CDR2 LQKENI. The CDR3 length is 16 residues. CDR3 protein: CASSPREDRGQETQYF. CDR3 in DNA: TGTGCCAGCTCACCGCGAGAGGACAGGGGGCAAGAGACCCAGTACTTC.

This chain connects TRBV14 to TRBJ2-1; the D gene is possibly TRBD2 (6 bases). This CDR3 is built from 16 residues. V was shortened by 2 bases and J by 4 bases, with 15 bases between the two germline ends. CDR1 and CDR2 from the germline V gene are SGHDN and FVKESK. In DNA, the CDR3 is TGTGCCAGCAGCCAACACCTAGCGACCACTTACAATGAGCAGTTCTTC. This encodes CASSQHLATTYNEQFF.

The chain employs TRBV6-5 and TRBJ2-2, with a tentative D call TRBD2 (5 bases). This CDR3 comprises 15 residues. CDR1 is MNHEY and CDR2 is SVGAGI in the germline V gene. V was clipped by 2 bases and J by 5 bases, with 12 bases between them. DNA of the CDR3: TGTGCCAGCAGTTACGGGCTAGCCCAAACCGGGGAGCTGTTTTTT. Residues: CASSYGLAQTGELFF.

The chain employs TRBV3-1 (or the pseudogene TRBV3-2) and TRBJ2-1, with TRBD2 matching over 11 bases. The V gene end was trimmed by 6 bases and the J gene end by 0 bases; junction bases not matched to a gene: 4. There are 16 residues in the CDR3. Germline CDR1 and CDR2: LGHDT and YNNKEL (reference sequence). The CDR3 loop is CASSGTSGNSYNEQFF. The DNA of the CDR3 is TGTGCCAGCAGTGGGACTAGCGGCAACTCCTACAATGAGCAGTTCTTC.

The chain uses TRBV7-8 and TRBJ1-3, with D perhaps matching TRBD1 (6 bases). V gave up 4 bases and J gave up 8 bases, with 12 bases separating them. This CDR3 has 13 residues. CDR1 SGHVS and CDR2 FQNEAQ come from the germline V gene. CDR3 sequence: CASSSRTEDTIYF. The CDR3 DNA reads as TGTGCCAGCAGCTCGAGGACAGAAGACACCATATATTTT.

This clone has only one observation. The J gene is TRBJ1-5, the V gene TRBV7-2, with a possible D match to TRBD1 (6 bases). This CDR3 spans 17 amino acids. CDR1 and CDR2 from the germline V gene are SGHTA and FQGNSA. The V gene lost 1 base and the J gene lost 5 bases, with 18 bases spanning the gap. CDR3 amino acids: CASSLGGRGVNDQPQHF. The CDR3 coding sequence is TGTGCCAGCAGCTTAGGGGGGCGGGGGGTTAATGATCAGCCCCAGCATTTT.

J is TRBJ1-3 and V is TRBV18; D gene ambiguous. Germline V gives CDR1 KGHSH, CDR2 LQKENI. CDR3 length: 14 residues. Trimming shortened V by 2 bases and J by 8 bases, and 13 bases separated the two germline ends. CDR3 DNA sequence: TGTGCCAGCTCACCAACATCTACAGCAGACACCATATATTTT. Translated, it gives CASSPTSTADTIYF. The full variable domain, with the rest looked up from reference TRBV18 and TRBJ1-3, is NAGVMQNPRHLVRRRGQEARLRCSPMKGHSHVYWYRQLPEEGLKFMVYLQKENIIDESGMPKERFSAEFPKEGPSILRIQQVVRGDSAAYFCASSPTSTADTIYFGEGSWLTVV.